This T cell receptor (beta chain) was sequenced in a study of blood T cell repertoires in COVID-19. Study-wide background: Acute-phase and convalescent COVID-19 samples originated in the United States, Italy and Spain. T cells, B-cell-depleted T cells, or PBMCs supplied cDNA or gDNA.

This table comes from immunoSEQ multiplex PCR, and its TCRdb copy is limited to in-frame clones, with some not included. Of some 97,000 clones in the sample, around 90% are singletons; the top ten hold more than 5%. Sequenced: peripheral blood. The TCR originated in a man in his 70s with acute or convalescent COVID-19.

CDR3: CASSRGLGTESGQGGYTF. CDR3 nucleotide sequence: TGTGCCAGCAGCCGCGGGTTAGGGACAGAGTCCGGACAGGGGGGCTACACCTTC. V gene TRBV7-9 combines with J gene TRBJ1-2, with 9 bases fitting TRBD1. The trim removed 5 bases at V and 8 bases at J, leaving 21 bases unmatched. The V gene's germline CDR1 is SEHNR and CDR2 FQNEAQ (reference sequence). This CDR3 region has 18 residues.